This TCR beta chain comes out of a study of blood T cells in healthy people across ages. Overall study findings and caveats: Naive T cell percentage by flow cytometry tracked strongly with beta diversity. Roughly linear age-related decline in beta diversity appeared, significant by age 40. It was the long-lived donors that had more naive CD4+ cells and higher diversity than aged donors.

A minimum of 7 million PBMCs was isolated per sample. Germline assignment: CDR1 ENHRY and CDR2 SYGVKD. V shed 9 bases and J shed 2 bases, with 10 bases lying between them. The CDR3 contains 12 residues. Turning to this clonotype: Antigen: not known.

For the second PCR, which ran for about 6 to 12 cycles, a sample-barcoded 5' primer and a J-beta primer mix were used. TCRdb re-derived calls from the 5' RACE reads in MiXCR, one entry per CDR3 protein. Here the sample spans about 940,000 distinct CDR3 sequences, roughly 48% being singletons. The TCR sequence derives from a man aged 25 to 40 in good health. V usage is TRBV10-3 and J usage is TRBJ2-5, with D unresolved. The sample taken for sequencing was blood. The CDR3 protein is CAMGNSQETQYF. As DNA, the CDR3 is TGTGCCATGGGGAACAGTCAAGAGACCCAGTACTTC.